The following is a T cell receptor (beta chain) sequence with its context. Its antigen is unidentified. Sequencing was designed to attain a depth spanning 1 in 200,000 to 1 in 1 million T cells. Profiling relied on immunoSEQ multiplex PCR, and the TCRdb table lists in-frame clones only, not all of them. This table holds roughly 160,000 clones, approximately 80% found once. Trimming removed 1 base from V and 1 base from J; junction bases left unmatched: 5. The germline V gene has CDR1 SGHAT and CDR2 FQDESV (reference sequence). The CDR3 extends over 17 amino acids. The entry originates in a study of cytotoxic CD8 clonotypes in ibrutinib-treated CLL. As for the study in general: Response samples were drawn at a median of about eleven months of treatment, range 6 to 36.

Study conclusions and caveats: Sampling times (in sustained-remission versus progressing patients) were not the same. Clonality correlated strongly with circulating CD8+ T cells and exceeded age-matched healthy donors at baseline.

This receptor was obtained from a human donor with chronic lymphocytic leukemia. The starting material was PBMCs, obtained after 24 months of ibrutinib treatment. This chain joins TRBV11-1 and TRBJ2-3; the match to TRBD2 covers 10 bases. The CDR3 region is CASSLDWLAGGTDTQYF. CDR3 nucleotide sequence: TGTGCCAGCAGCTTAGACTGGCTAGCGGGAGGCACAGATACGCAGTATTTT.